This is a list of T cell receptor beta chains from one sample in a study of blood T cells in healthy people across ages. TCRdb independently ran MiXCR on the 5' RACE reads; one entry per CDR3 protein. Among about 800,000 distinct CDR3 sequences listed, 25% were seen once. This same sample was also part of a study on T cells of mothers and their children.

What was sequenced was blood. Receptor source: a boy between 10 and 17 years old in good health. The CDR3 runs from the conserved cysteine through the conserved F or W. Each record gives: J gene, clone size, D gene, V gene, CDR3 protein, CDR3 DNA. D genes are given only for firm matches. Not all rows give a size; the values are once, few, many and, for expanded clones, a class.

j_call: TRBJ2-5
clone_size: NA
d_call: TRBD1
v_call: TRBV14
cdr3_aa: CASSWGQPYQETQYF
cdr3_nt: TGTGCCAGCAGCTGGGGACAGCCGTACCAAGAGACCCAGTACTTC

j_call: TRBJ2-1
clone_size: NA
d_call: TRBD2
v_call: TRBV29-1
cdr3_aa: CSATGLAGGYNEQFF
cdr3_nt: TGCAGCGCCACCGGACTAGCGGGAGGCTACAATGAGCAGTTCTTC

j_call: TRBJ2-7
clone_size: few
d_call: NA
v_call: TRBV12-3/TRBV12-4
cdr3_aa: CASSFGGYSYERYF
cdr3_nt: TGTGCCAGCAGTTTCGGAGGTTATTCCTACGAGCGGTACTTC

j_call: TRBJ2-7
clone_size: few
d_call: NA
v_call: TRBV7-9
cdr3_aa: CASSEGTLEQYF
cdr3_nt: TGTGCCAGCAGCGAAGGGACTCTCGAGCAGTACTTC

j_call: TRBJ2-1
clone_size: NA
d_call: NA
v_call: TRBV12-3/TRBV12-4
cdr3_aa: CASTLRKATGNEQFF
cdr3_nt: TGTGCCAGCACCCTCCGCAAAGCAACTGGCAATGAGCAGTTCTTC

j_call: TRBJ2-5
clone_size: few
d_call: NA
v_call: TRBV29-1
cdr3_aa: CSIASGINAEYVCMASWEYF
cdr3_nt: NA

j_call: TRBJ1-1
clone_size: few
d_call: NA
v_call: TRBV5-1
cdr3_aa: CASSTTGVDTEAFF
cdr3_nt: TGCGCCAGCAGCACCACAGGAGTCGACACTGAAGCTTTCTTT

j_call: TRBJ1-2
clone_size: NA
d_call: NA
v_call: TRBV21-1
cdr3_aa: CASSTGRPDYGYTF
cdr3_nt: TGTGCCAGCAGCACGGGGCGCCCGGACTATGGCTACACCTTC

j_call: TRBJ2-5
clone_size: NA
d_call: TRBD2
v_call: TRBV4-1
cdr3_aa: CASSQDKRGLETQYF
cdr3_nt: TGCGCCAGCAGCCAAGATAAGCGGGGGCTGGAGACCCAGTACTTC

j_call: TRBJ2-7
clone_size: NA
d_call: NA
v_call: TRBV5-1
cdr3_aa: CASSPGGPGHEQYF
cdr3_nt: TGCGCCAGCAGCCCCGGGGGGCCGGGTCACGAGCAGTACTTC

j_call: TRBJ2-5
clone_size: NA
d_call: NA
v_call: TRBV30
cdr3_aa: CARANAGLPEETQYF
cdr3_nt: TGTGCGCGGGCAAACGCTGGACTGCCCGAAGAGACCCAGTACTTC

j_call: TRBJ2-7
clone_size: few
d_call: NA
v_call: TRBV25-1
cdr3_aa: CASSEWTDHGDEQYF
cdr3_nt: TGTGCCAGCAGTGAATGGACAGACCATGGGGACGAGCAGTACTTC

j_call: TRBJ2-2
clone_size: few
d_call: NA
v_call: TRBV29-1
cdr3_aa: CSVDLGAGGELFF
cdr3_nt: TGCAGCGTTGATTTGGGGGCGGGCGGGGAGCTGTTTTTT

j_call: TRBJ1-2
clone_size: few
d_call: NA
v_call: TRBV4-1
cdr3_aa: CASSQDQIGAYGYTF
cdr3_nt: TGCGCCAGCAGCCAAGATCAAATTGGGGCTTATGGCTACACCTTC

j_call: TRBJ2-7
clone_size: few
d_call: TRBD2
v_call: TRBV28
cdr3_aa: CASMVAGGPSYEQYF
cdr3_nt: TGTGCCAGCATGGTAGCGGGAGGTCCCTCCTACGAGCAGTACTTC

j_call: TRBJ2-4
clone_size: NA
d_call: TRBD2
v_call: TRBV5-6
cdr3_aa: CASNLAAAGGGLAHLAKNIQYF
cdr3_nt: TGTGCCAGCAACTTGGCAGCTGCGGGAGGAGGTTTGGCCCATCTTGCCAAAAACATTCAGTACTTC

j_call: TRBJ1-6
clone_size: NA
d_call: NA
v_call: TRBV18
cdr3_aa: CASSGPDEGYNSPLHF
cdr3_nt: TGTGCCAGCTCGGGGCCTGACGAGGGATATAATTCACCCCTCCACTTT

j_call: TRBJ2-7
clone_size: few
d_call: TRBD2
v_call: TRBV9
cdr3_aa: CASSATSGKPYEQYF
cdr3_nt: TGTGCCAGCAGCGCTACTAGCGGGAAGCCCTACGAGCAGTACTTC

j_call: TRBJ2-1
clone_size: NA
d_call: NA
v_call: TRBV5-6
cdr3_aa: CASGFASSYNEQFF
cdr3_nt: TGTGCCAGCGGCTTTGCGAGCTCCTACAATGAGCAGTTCTTC

j_call: TRBJ1-4
clone_size: NA
d_call: NA
v_call: TRBV20-1
cdr3_aa: CSARHPTGINEKLFF
cdr3_nt: TGCAGTGCTAGGCACCCCACAGGGATTAATGAAAAACTGTTTTTT

j_call: TRBJ2-3
clone_size: NA
d_call: TRBD2
v_call: TRBV9
cdr3_aa: CASSVGGAGITDTQYF
cdr3_nt: TGTGCCAGCAGCGTAGGGGGAGCGGGGATTACAGATACGCAGTATTTT

j_call: TRBJ1-5
clone_size: few
d_call: TRBD1
v_call: TRBV28
cdr3_aa: CASRTQQGTSGQPQHF
cdr3_nt: TGTGCCAGCCGTACCCAACAGGGGACATCTGGTCAGCCCCAGCATTTT

j_call: TRBJ2-7
clone_size: few
d_call: TRBD1
v_call: TRBV25-1
cdr3_aa: CASREQGAGEQYF
cdr3_nt: TGTGCCAGCAGGGAGCAGGGGGCAGGCGAGCAGTACTTC

j_call: TRBJ1-2
clone_size: few
d_call: NA
v_call: TRBV30
cdr3_aa: CALGPWDVNYGYTF
cdr3_nt: TGTGCCTTAGGGCCCTGGGATGTTAACTATGGCTACACCTTC

j_call: TRBJ1-1
clone_size: NA
d_call: NA
v_call: TRBV20-1
cdr3_aa: CSATPPPRTEAFF
cdr3_nt: TGCAGTGCTACCCCCCCGCCGAGGACTGAAGCTTTCTTT

j_call: TRBJ2-2
clone_size: NA
d_call: TRBD2
v_call: TRBV5-5
cdr3_aa: CASSWGLAGGANTGELFF
cdr3_nt: TGTGCCAGCAGCTGGGGACTAGCGGGAGGCGCGAACACCGGGGAGCTGTTTTTT

j_call: TRBJ1-5
clone_size: few
d_call: TRBD1
v_call: TRBV7-9
cdr3_aa: CASSSDRGLDQPQHF
cdr3_nt: TGTGCCAGCAGCTCGGACAGGGGACTTGATCAGCCCCAGCATTTT

j_call: TRBJ2-5
clone_size: NA
d_call: NA
v_call: TRBV7-9
cdr3_aa: CASQFVGPIPETQYF
cdr3_nt: TGTGCCAGCCAATTTGTAGGGCCCATCCCTGAGACCCAGTACTTC

j_call: TRBJ2-3
clone_size: few
d_call: NA
v_call: TRBV14
cdr3_aa: CASSHFPGVRTDTQYF
cdr3_nt: TGTGCCAGCAGCCACTTCCCGGGAGTACGCACAGATACGCAGTATTTT

j_call: TRBJ2-1
clone_size: few
d_call: NA
v_call: TRBV5-1
cdr3_aa: CASSWTYGSRGNEQFF
cdr3_nt: TGCGCCAGCAGCTGGACGTATGGGTCTCGGGGCAATGAGCAGTTCTTC

j_call: TRBJ1-1
clone_size: NA
d_call: TRBD1
v_call: TRBV6-1
cdr3_aa: CASSGTGTGVAEAFF
cdr3_nt: TGTGCCAGCAGTGGGACCGGGACAGGGGTAGCCGAAGCTTTCTTT

j_call: TRBJ2-7
clone_size: few
d_call: NA
v_call: TRBV6-2/TRBV6-3
cdr3_aa: CASSYVDSYEQYF
cdr3_nt: TGTGCCAGCAGTTACGTGGACTCCTACGAGCAGTACTTC

j_call: TRBJ2-5
clone_size: many
d_call: NA
v_call: TRBV29-1
cdr3_aa: CSVLPAETQYF
cdr3_nt: TGCAGCGTTCTTCCAGCCGAGACCCAGTACTTC

j_call: TRBJ2-5
clone_size: NA
d_call: NA
v_call: TRBV12-3/TRBV12-4
cdr3_aa: CASSLGTGSSETQYF
cdr3_nt: TGTGCCAGCAGTTTAGGCACAGGTTCTAGCGAGACCCAGTACTTC

j_call: TRBJ2-5
clone_size: NA
d_call: TRBD2
v_call: TRBV29-1
cdr3_aa: CSVALGLAEAQYF
cdr3_nt: TGCAGCGTTGCCCTGGGACTAGCGGAGGCCCAGTACTTC

j_call: TRBJ2-7
clone_size: NA
d_call: NA
v_call: TRBV27
cdr3_aa: CASSDSGNLYEQYF
cdr3_nt: TGTGCCAGCAGTGACTCCGGGAACCTCTACGAGCAGTACTTC

j_call: TRBJ2-5
clone_size: NA
d_call: NA
v_call: TRBV12-3/TRBV12-4
cdr3_aa: CASSRSGKETQYF
cdr3_nt: TGTGCCAGCAGTCGTTCAGGGAAAGAGACCCAGTACTTC

j_call: TRBJ2-7
clone_size: NA
d_call: NA
v_call: TRBV27
cdr3_aa: CASGLGGGGEQYF
cdr3_nt: TGTGCCAGCGGCCTAGGGGGAGGTGGAGAGCAGTACTTC

j_call: TRBJ1-2
clone_size: NA
d_call: NA
v_call: TRBV3-1
cdr3_aa: CASSRDPTNYGYTF
cdr3_nt: TGTGCCAGCAGCCGGGACCCCACTAACTATGGCTACACCTTC

j_call: TRBJ2-2
clone_size: few
d_call: TRBD2
v_call: TRBV5-1
cdr3_aa: CASSSPGREGNTGELFF
cdr3_nt: TGCGCCAGCAGCTCCCCTGGCAGGGAGGGGAACACCGGGGAGCTGTTTTTT

j_call: TRBJ1-1
clone_size: NA
d_call: NA
v_call: TRBV29-1
cdr3_aa: CSVMEGNTEAFF
cdr3_nt: TGCAGCGTTATGGAGGGAAACACTGAAGCTTTCTTT

j_call: TRBJ1-2
clone_size: few
d_call: NA
v_call: TRBV29-1
cdr3_aa: CSVQGLGRTIYGYTF
cdr3_nt: TGCAGCGTGCAAGGACTTGGACGGACGATCTATGGCTACACCTTC

j_call: TRBJ2-1
clone_size: NA
d_call: TRBD2
v_call: TRBV7-3
cdr3_aa: CASSLIGGLAGAHNEQFF
cdr3_nt: TGTGCCAGCAGCTTAATAGGCGGACTAGCGGGGGCTCACAATGAGCAGTTCTTC

j_call: TRBJ2-4
clone_size: few
d_call: NA
v_call: TRBV3-1
cdr3_aa: CASSHGELAKNIQYF
cdr3_nt: TGTGCCAGCAGCCATGGGGAATTAGCCAAAAACATTCAGTACTTC

j_call: TRBJ1-1
clone_size: NA
d_call: NA
v_call: TRBV18
cdr3_aa: CASSPPAALEAFF
cdr3_nt: TGTGCCAGCTCACCACCGGCGGCGCTTGAAGCTTTCTTT

j_call: TRBJ1-2
clone_size: NA
d_call: NA
v_call: TRBV27
cdr3_aa: CASSPRPIYGYTF
cdr3_nt: TGTGCCAGCAGTCCTCGGCCCATCTATGGCTACACCTTC

j_call: TRBJ2-3
clone_size: few
d_call: TRBD1
v_call: TRBV6-5
cdr3_aa: CASSYHGSTGGKTDTQYF
cdr3_nt: TGTGCCAGCAGTTACCATGGGTCGACAGGGGGCAAAACAGATACGCAGTATTTT

j_call: TRBJ2-5
clone_size: NA
d_call: NA
v_call: TRBV18
cdr3_aa: CASSPALSQETQYF
cdr3_nt: TGTGCCAGCTCACCAGCGCTGAGCCAAGAGACCCAGTACTTC